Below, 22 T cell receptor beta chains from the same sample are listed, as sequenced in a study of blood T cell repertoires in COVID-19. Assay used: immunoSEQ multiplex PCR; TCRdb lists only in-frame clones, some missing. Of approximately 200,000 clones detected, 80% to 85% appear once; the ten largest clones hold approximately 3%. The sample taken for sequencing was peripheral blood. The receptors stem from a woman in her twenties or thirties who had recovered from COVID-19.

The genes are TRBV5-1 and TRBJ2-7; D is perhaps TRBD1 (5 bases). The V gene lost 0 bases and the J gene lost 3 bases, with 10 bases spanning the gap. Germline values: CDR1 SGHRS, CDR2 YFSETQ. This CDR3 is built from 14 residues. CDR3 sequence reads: CASSLEGLGYEQYF. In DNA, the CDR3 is TGCGCCAGCAGCTTGGAGGGGCTCGGCTACGAGCAGTACTTC.

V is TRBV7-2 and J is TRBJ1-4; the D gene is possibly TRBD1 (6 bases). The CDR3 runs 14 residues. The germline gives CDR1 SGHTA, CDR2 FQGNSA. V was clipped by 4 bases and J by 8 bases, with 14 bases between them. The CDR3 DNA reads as TGTGCCAGCAGCTCCCGGGGGGGGCTAGAAAAACTGTTTTTT. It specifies CASSSRGGLEKLFF.

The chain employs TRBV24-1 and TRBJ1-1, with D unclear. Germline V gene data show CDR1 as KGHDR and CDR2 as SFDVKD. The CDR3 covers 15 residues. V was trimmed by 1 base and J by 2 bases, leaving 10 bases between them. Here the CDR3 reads CATSDFGGFNTEAFF. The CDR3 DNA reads TGTGCCACCAGTGATTTTGGAGGTTTTAACACTGAAGCTTTCTTT.

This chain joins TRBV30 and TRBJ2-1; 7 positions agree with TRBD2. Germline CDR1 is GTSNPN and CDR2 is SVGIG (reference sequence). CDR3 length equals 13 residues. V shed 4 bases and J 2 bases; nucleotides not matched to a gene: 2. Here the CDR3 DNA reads TGTGCCTGGACGGGGGGAACCTACAATGAGCAGTTCTTC. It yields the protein CAWTGGTYNEQFF.

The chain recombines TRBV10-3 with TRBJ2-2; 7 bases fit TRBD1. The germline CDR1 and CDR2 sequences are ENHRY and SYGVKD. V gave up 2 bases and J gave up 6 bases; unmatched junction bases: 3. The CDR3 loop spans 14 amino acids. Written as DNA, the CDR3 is TGTGCCATCAGTGAGACACAGGGGTCCGGGGAGCTGTTTTTT. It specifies CAISETQGSGELFF.

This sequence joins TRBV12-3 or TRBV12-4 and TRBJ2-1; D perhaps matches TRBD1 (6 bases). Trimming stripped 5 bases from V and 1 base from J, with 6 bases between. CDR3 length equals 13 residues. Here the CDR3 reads CASSDRSYNEQFF. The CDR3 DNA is TGTGCCAGCAGTGACAGGTCCTACAATGAGCAGTTCTTC.

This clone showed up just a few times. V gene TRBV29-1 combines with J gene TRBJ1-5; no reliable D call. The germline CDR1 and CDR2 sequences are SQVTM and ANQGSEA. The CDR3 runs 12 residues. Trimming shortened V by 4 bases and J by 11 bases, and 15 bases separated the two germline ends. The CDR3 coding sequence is TGCAGCGTTGGAGATAATTTCGGGGCCCAGCATTTT. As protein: CSVGDNFGAQHF.

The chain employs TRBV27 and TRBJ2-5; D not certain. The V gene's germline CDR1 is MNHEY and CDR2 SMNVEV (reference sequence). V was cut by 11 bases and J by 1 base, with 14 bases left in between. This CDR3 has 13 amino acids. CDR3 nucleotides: TGTGCCTCCCGGTTACAGATCCAAGAGACCCAGTACTTC. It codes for CASRLQIQETQYF.

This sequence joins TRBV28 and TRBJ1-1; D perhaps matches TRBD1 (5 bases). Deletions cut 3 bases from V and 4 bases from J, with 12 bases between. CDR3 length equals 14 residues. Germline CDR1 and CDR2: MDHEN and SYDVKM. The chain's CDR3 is CASSFGGLSTEAFF. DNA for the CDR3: TGTGCCAGCAGTTTCGGGGGGTTGAGCACTGAAGCTTTCTTT.

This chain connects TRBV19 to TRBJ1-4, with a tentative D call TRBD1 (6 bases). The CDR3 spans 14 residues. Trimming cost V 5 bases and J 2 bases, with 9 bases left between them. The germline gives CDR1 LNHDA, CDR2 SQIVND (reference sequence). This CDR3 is CASSHRVTNEKLFF. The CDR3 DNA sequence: TGTGCCAGTAGTCACAGGGTCACTAATGAAAAACTGTTTTTT.

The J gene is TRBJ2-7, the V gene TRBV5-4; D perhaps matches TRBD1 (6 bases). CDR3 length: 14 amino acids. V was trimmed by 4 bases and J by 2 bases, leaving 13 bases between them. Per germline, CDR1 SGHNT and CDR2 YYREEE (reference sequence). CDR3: CASSTGDIAYEQYF. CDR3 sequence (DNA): TGTGCCAGCAGCACTGGGGACATTGCCTACGAGCAGTACTTC.

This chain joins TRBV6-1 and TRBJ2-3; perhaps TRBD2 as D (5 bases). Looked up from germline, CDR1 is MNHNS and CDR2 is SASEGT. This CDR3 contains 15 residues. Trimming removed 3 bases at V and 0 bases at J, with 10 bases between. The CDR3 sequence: CASSEIGGSTDTQYF. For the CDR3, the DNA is TGTGCCAGCAGTGAGATCGGCGGGAGCACAGATACGCAGTATTTT.

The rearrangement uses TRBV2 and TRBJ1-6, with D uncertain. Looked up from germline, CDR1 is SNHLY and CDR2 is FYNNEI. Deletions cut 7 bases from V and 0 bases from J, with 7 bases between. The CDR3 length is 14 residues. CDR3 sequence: CASTPSSYNSPLHF. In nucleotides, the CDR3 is TGTGCCAGCACGCCCAGCTCCTATAATTCACCCCTCCACTTT.

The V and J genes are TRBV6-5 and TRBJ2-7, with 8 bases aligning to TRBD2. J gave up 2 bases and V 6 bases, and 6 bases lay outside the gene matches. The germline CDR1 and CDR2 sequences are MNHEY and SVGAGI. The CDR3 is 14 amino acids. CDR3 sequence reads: CASRTLAGPYEQYF. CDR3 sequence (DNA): TGTGCCAGCAGAACCCTAGCGGGCCCCTACGAGCAGTACTTC.

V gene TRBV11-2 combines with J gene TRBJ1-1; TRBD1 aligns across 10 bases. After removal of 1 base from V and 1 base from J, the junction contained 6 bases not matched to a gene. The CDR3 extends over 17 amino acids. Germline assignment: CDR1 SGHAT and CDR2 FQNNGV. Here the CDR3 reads CASSLVGGTGANTEAFF. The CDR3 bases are TGTGCCAGCAGCTTAGTGGGTGGGACAGGGGCGAACACTGAAGCTTTCTTT.

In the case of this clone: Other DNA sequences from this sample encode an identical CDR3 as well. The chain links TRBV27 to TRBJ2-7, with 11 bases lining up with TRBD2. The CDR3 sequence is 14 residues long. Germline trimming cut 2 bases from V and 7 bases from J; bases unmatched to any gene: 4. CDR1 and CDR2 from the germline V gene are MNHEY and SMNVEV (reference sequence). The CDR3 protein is CASSLTSGSYEQYF. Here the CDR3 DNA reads TGTGCCAGCAGTTTAACTAGCGGGAGTTATGAGCAGTACTTC.

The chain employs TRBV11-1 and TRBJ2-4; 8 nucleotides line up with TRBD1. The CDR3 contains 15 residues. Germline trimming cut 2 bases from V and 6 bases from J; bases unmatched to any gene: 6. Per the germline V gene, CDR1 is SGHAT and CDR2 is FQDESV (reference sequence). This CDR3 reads CASSLRQGRRNIQYF. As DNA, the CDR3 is TGTGCCAGCAGCTTACGACAGGGGCGCAGAAACATTCAGTACTTC.

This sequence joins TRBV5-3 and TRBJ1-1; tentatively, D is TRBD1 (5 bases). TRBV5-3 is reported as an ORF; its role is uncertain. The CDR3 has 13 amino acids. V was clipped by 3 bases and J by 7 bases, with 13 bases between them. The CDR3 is CARSSPGLDEAFF. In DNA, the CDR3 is TGTGCCAGAAGCTCACCGGGACTTGATGAAGCTTTCTTT.

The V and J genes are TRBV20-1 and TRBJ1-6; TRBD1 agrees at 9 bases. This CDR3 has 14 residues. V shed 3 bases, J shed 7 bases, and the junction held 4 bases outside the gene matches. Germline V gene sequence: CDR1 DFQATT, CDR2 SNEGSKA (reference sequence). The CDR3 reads CSASPGTGNSPLHF. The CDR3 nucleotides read TGCAGTGCTAGTCCTGGGACAGGGAATTCACCCCTCCACTTT.

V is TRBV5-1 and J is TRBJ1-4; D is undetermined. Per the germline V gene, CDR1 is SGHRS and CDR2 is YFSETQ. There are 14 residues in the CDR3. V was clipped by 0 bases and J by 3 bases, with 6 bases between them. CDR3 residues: CASSLGYSNEKLFF. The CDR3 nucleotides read TGCGCCAGCAGCTTGGGGTACTCTAATGAAAAACTGTTTTTT. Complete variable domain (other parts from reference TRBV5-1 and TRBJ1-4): KAGVTQTPRYLIKTRGQQVTLSCSPISGHRSVSWYQQTPGQGLQFLFEYFSETQRNKGNFPGRFSGRQFSNSRSEMNVSTLELGDSALYLCASSLGYSNEKLFFGSGTQLSVL.

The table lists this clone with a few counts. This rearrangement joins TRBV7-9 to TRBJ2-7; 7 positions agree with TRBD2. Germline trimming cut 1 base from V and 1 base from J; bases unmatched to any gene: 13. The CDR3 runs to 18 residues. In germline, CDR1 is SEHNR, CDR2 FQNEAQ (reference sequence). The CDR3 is CASSLGRVGEGLSYEQYF. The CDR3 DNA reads TGTGCCAGCAGCTTAGGAAGGGTAGGGGAGGGATTATCCTACGAGCAGTACTTC. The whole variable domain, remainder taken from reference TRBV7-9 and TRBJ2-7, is DTGVSQNPRHKITKRGQNVTFRCDPISEHNRLYWYRQTLGQGPEFLTYFQNEAQLEKSRLLSDRFSAERPKGSFSTLEIQRTEQGDSAMYLCASSLGRVGEGLSYEQYFGPGTRLTVT.

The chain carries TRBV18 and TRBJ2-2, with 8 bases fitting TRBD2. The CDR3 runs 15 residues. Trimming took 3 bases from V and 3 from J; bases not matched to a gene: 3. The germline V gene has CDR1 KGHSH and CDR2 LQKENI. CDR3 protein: CASSPVAGYTGELFF. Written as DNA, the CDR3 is TGTGCCAGCTCACCGGTAGCGGGGTACACCGGGGAGCTGTTTTTT.